Following are 6 T cell receptor beta chains from one sample sequenced in a study of cytomegalovirus exposure and HLA in healthy donors. Amplification used 60 Vbeta primers and 13 Jbeta primers. Profiled with immunoSEQ multiplex PCR; TCRdb holds only in-frame clones, not every one. This repertoire includes 220,000 or so clones. The specimen was PBMCs. These receptors were taken from a girl aged 2 to 9 in good health and CMV-seropositive.

CDR3 residues: CASSEWVREEQFF. CDR3 sequence (DNA): TGTGCCAGCAGTGAATGGGTCCGGGAAGAGCAGTTCTTC. The chain carries TRBV25-1 and TRBJ2-1; weak D call: TRBD2 (5 bases). V shed 1 base and J shed 10 bases, with 11 bases lying between them. Germline lookup yields CDR1 MGHDK and CDR2 SYGVNS. The CDR3 covers 13 residues.

This rearrangement joins TRBV18 to TRBJ1-1, with D uncertain. Deletions cut 3 bases from V and 1 base from J, with 15 bases between. This CDR3 has 16 amino acids. Germline CDR1 reads KGHSH; CDR2 reads LQKENI. The CDR3 here is CASSPREGLSNTEAFF. As DNA, the CDR3 is TGTGCCAGCTCACCGAGGGAGGGTCTATCGAACACTGAAGCTTTCTTT.

The chain combines TRBV7-9 with TRBJ1-1, with D possibly TRBD1 on 5 matching bases. This CDR3 has 14 residues. Trimming shortened V by 8 bases and J by 4 bases, and 17 bases separated the two germline ends. CDR1 is SEHNR and CDR2 is FQNEAQ in the germline V gene (reference sequence). This CDR3 is CASGETGPSTEAFF. CDR3 sequence (DNA): TGTGCCAGCGGGGAAACAGGTCCTAGCACTGAAGCTTTCTTT.

This chain connects TRBV18 to TRBJ2-3; tentative D call: TRBD2 (6 bases). CDR1 and CDR2 (germline): KGHSH, LQKENI. The CDR3 runs 15 residues. Between the trimmed V and J ends, which lost 0 bases and 4 bases, there was a span of 11 bases. The CDR3 DNA reads TGTGCCAGCTCACCACCGGGACTTCAACCAGATACGCAGTATTTT. Translated, it gives CASSPPGLQPDTQYF.

This chain links TRBV6-5 with TRBJ2-7; 9 positions match TRBD1. V shed 6 bases, J shed 3 bases, and the junction held 9 bases outside the gene matches. This CDR3 has 15 amino acids. Germline V gives CDR1 MNHEY, CDR2 SVGAGI. This CDR3 is CASRPGTGSGYEQYF. The CDR3 region has the DNA TGTGCCAGCAGACCCGGGACAGGGTCGGGCTACGAGCAGTACTTC.

The V gene is TRBV10-3, the J gene TRBJ2-3; D remains unclear. Trimming stripped 3 bases from V and 9 bases from J, with 10 bases between. Germline assignment: CDR1 ENHRY and CDR2 SYGVKD. The CDR3 runs to 12 residues. CDR3 sequence: CAISESALTQYF. In DNA, the CDR3 is TGTGCCATCAGTGAATCAGCGTTGACGCAGTATTTT.